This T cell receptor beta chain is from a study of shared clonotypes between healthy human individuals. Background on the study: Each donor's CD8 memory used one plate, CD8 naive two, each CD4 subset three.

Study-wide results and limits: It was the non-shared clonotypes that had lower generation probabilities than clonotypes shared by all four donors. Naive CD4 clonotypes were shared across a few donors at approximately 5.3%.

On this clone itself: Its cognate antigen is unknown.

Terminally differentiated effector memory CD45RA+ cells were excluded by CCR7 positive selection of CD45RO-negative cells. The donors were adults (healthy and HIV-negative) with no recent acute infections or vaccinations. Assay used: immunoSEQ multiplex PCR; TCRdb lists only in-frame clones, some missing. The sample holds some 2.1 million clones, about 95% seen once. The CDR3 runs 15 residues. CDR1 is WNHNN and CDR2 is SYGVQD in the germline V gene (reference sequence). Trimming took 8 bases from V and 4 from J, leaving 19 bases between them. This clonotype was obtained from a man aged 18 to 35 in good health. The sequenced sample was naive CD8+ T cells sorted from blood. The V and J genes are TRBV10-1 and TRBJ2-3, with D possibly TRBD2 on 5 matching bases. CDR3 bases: TGCGCCAGCGCGGGTGGGTCTTCCGCTGCAGATACGCAGTATTTT. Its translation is CASAGGSSAADTQYF.